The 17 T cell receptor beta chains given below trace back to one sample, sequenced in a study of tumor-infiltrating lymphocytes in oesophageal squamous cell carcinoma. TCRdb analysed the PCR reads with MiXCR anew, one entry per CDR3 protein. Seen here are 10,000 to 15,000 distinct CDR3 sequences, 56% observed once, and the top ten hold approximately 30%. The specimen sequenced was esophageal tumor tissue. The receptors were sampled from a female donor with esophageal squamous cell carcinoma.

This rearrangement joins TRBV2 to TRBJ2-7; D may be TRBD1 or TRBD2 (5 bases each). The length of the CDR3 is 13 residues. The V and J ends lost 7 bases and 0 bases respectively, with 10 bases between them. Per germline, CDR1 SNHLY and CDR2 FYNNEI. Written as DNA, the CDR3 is TGTGCCAGCACCGGGGACGGCTCCTACGAGCAGTACTTC. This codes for CASTGDGSYEQYF.

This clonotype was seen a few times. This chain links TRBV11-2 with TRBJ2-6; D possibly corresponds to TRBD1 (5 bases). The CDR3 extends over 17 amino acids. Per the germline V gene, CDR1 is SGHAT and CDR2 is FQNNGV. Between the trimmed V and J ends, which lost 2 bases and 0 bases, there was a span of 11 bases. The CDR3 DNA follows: TGTGCCAGCAGCTTAACGACAGTGAGCTCTGGGGCCAACGTCCTGACTTTC. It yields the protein CASSLTTVSSGANVLTF.

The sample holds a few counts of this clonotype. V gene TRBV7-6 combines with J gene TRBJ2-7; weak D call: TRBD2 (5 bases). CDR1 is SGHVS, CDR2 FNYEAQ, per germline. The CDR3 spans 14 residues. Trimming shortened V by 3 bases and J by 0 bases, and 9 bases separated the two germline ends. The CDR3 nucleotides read TGTGCCAGCAGCTTCGGTGGAGGCTCCTACGAGCAGTACTTC. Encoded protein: CASSFGGGSYEQYF.

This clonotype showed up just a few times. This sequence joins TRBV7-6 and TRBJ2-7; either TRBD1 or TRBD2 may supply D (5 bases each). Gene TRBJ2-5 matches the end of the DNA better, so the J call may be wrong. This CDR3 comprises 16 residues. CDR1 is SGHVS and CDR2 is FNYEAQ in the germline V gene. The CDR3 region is CASSPRDLRAQETQYF. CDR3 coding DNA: TGTGCCAGCAGCCCTCGGGACCTCCGGGCACAAGAGACCCAGTACTTC.

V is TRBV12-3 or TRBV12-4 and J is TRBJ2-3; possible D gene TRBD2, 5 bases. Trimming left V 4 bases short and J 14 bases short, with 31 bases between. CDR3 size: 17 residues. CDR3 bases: TGTGCCAGCAGTTCCGCGCCCCAATCATTTGACACCGGGGAGCTGTATTTT. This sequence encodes CASSSAPQSFDTGELYF.

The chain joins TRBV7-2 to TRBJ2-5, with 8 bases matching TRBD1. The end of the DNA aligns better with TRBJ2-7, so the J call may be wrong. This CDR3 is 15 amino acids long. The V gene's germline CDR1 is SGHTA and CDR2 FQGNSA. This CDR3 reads CASSLPGQVKYEQYF. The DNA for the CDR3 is TGTGCCAGCAGCTTACCGGGACAGGTAAAATACGAGCAGTACTTC.

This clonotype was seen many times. The chain's CDR3 is CASRAVGETKQETQYF. CDR3 DNA: TGTGCCAGCAGGGCTGTGGGGGAGACAAAGCAGGAGACCCAGTACTTC. The V and J genes are TRBV2 and TRBJ2-5; D assignment may be TRBD1 or TRBD2 (5 bases each). The V gene's germline CDR1 is SNHLY and CDR2 FYNNEI. This CDR3 spans 16 amino acids. Trimming took 6 bases from V and 5 from J, leaving 22 bases between them.

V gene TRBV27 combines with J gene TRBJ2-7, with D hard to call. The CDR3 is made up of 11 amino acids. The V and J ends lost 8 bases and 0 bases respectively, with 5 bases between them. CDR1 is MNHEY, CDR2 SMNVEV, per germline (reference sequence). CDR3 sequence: CASGVSYEQYF. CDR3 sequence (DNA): TGTGCCAGCGGGGTCTCCTACGAGCAGTACTTC.

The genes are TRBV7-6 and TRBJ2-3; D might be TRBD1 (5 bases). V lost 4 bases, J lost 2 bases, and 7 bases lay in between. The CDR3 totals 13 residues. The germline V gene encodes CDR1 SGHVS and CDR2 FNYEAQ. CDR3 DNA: TGTGCCAGCAGCTCAGGGTTCACAGATACGCAGTATTTT. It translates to CASSSGFTDTQYF.

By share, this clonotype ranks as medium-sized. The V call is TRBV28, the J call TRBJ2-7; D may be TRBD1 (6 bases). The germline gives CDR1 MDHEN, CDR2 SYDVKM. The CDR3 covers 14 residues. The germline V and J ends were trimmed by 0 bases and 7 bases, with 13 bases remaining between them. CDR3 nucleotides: TGTGCCAGCAGTTTATGGGGACAACCTCGGGAGCAGTACTTC. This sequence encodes CASSLWGQPREQYF.

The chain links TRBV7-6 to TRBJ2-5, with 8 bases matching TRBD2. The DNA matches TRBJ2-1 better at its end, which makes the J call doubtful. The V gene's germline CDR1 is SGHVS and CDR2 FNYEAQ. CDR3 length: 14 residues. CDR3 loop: CASSPRTSLNEQFF. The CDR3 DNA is TGTGCCAGCAGCCCCAGGACTAGCTTGAATGAGCAGTTCTTC.

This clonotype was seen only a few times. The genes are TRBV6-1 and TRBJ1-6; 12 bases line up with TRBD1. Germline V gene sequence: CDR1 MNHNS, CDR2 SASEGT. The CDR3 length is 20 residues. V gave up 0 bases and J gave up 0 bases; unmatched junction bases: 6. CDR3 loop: CASSEAGQGARSSYNSPLHF. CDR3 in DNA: TGTGCCAGCAGTGAAGCGGGACAGGGGGCCCGGAGCTCCTATAATTCACCCCTCCACTTT.

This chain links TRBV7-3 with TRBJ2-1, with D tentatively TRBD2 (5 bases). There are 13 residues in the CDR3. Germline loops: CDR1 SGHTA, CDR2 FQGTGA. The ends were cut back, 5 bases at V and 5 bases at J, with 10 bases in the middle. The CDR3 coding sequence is TGTGCCAGCAGCCAAGGGAGCCACAATGAGCAGTTCTTC. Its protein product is CASSQGSHNEQFF.

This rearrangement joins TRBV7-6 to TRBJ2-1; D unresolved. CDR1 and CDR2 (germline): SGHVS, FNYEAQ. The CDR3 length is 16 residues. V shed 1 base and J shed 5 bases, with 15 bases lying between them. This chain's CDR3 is CASSLVLTHLDNEQFF. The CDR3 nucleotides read TGTGCCAGCAGCTTAGTCCTTACTCACCTCGACAATGAGCAGTTCTTC.

Here the CDR3 reads CASSPTPAGTGELYF. The CDR3 DNA sequence: TGTGCCAGCAGCCCGACCCCAGCAGGAACCGGGGAGCTGTATTTT. The chain uses TRBV12-3 or TRBV12-4 and TRBJ2-3, with D possibly matching TRBD2 (5 bases). The germline V and J ends were trimmed by 6 bases and 14 bases, with 27 bases remaining between them. The CDR3 length is 15 residues.

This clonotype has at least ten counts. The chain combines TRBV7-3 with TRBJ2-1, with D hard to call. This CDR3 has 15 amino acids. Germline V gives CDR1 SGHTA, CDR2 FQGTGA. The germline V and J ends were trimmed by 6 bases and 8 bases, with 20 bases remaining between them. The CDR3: CASSPREAEGDEQFF. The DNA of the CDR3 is TGTGCCAGCAGTCCTCGCGAGGCGGAAGGCGATGAGCAGTTCTTC.

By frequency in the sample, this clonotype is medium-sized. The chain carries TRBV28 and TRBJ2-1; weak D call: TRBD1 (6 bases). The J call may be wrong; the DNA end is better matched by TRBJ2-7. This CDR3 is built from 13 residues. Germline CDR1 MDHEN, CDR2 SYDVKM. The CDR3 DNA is TGTGCCAGCAGTTCACAGGGTTACAATGAGCAGTACTTC. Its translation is CASSSQGYNEQYF.